Shown below are 20 T cell receptor beta chains from a single sample sequenced in a study of Tregs in tolerant kidney transplant recipients. Assay used: immunoSEQ multiplex PCR; TCRdb lists only in-frame clones, some missing. The sample includes approximately 60,000 clones, around 83% of them seen just once. Sequencing used CD4+ T cells from blood. All receptors derive from a human donor in good health.

This clone has more than one count but fewer than ten. This chain links TRBV28 with TRBJ2-7; 7 bases are shared with TRBD1. Germline lookup yields CDR1 MDHEN and CDR2 SYDVKM. The CDR3 is made up of 16 amino acids. Trimming at V came to 4 bases and at J to 6 bases, leaving 15 bases not matched to a gene. The DNA of the CDR3 is TGTGCCAGCAGTTCCCCGGGACAGCCGATTCCTGGCGAGCAGTACTTC. The encoded protein is CASSSPGQPIPGEQYF.

This chain links TRBV7-2 with TRBJ2-1; tentative D call: TRBD1 (6 bases). Between the trimmed V and J ends, which lost 5 bases and 5 bases, there was a span of 10 bases. The germline V gene encodes CDR1 SGHTA and CDR2 FQGNSA. The CDR3 length is 13 residues. CDR3 nucleotide sequence: TGTGCCAGCAGCACCGGGGACAACAATGAGCAGTTCTTC. Translation gives CASSTGDNNEQFF.

The J gene is TRBJ2-3, the V gene TRBV28, with 7 nucleotides matching TRBD2. The length of the CDR3 is 20 residues. The ends lost 4 bases at V and 2 bases at J; junction bases unmatched: 21. Germline CDR1 is MDHEN and CDR2 is SYDVKM. CDR3 in amino acids: CASSSFLGAGLADLTDTQYF. The CDR3 nucleotides read TGTGCCAGCAGTTCATTCTTAGGGGCCGGGCTAGCGGATCTCACAGATACGCAGTATTTT.

The chain recombines TRBV7-8 with TRBJ2-3; 13 bases align to TRBD2. J was trimmed by 2 bases and V by 5 bases; bases with no gene match: 4. Germline loops: CDR1 SGHVS, CDR2 FQNEAQ. The CDR3 totals 16 residues. Here the CDR3 DNA reads TGTGCCAGCAGCAGACTAGCGGGGGGCCTCACAGATACGCAGTATTTT. This sequence encodes CASSRLAGGLTDTQYF.

This clone has only a few counts. The chain links TRBV4-3 to TRBJ2-3, with D possibly being TRBD1 or TRBD2 (5 bases each). Deletions cut 0 bases from V and 6 bases from J, with 13 bases between. CDR3 length: 15 amino acids. The V gene's germline CDR1 is LGHNA and CDR2 YSLEER. CDR3 loop: CASSQDSRAGDTQYF. The CDR3 region has the DNA TGCGCCAGCAGCCAAGATTCGAGGGCAGGGGATACGCAGTATTTT.

This clone was seen a single time. The J gene is TRBJ2-3, the V gene TRBV7-3, with no clear D. Between the trimmed V and J ends, which lost 5 bases and 4 bases, there was a span of 13 bases. Germline-derived CDR1 and CDR2 are SGHTA and FQGTGA. The CDR3 sequence is 14 residues long. The CDR3 DNA follows: TGTGCCAGCAGCCCCCGGGCTAGTTCAGATACGCAGTATTTT. Residues: CASSPRASSDTQYF.

This rearrangement joins TRBV19 to TRBJ1-2; possibly TRBD1 for D (6 bases). This CDR3 has 13 amino acids. V lost 3 bases, J lost 6 bases, and 11 bases lay in between. Germline V gene lookup returns CDR1 LNHDA and CDR2 SQIVND (reference sequence). CDR3 DNA sequence: TGTGCCAGTAGTATTGGGGGCTGGCATGGCTACACCTTC. It is translated as CASSIGGWHGYTF.

The chain combines TRBV5-6 with TRBJ2-1; no clear D. The V gene lost 2 bases and the J gene lost 0 bases, with 9 bases spanning the gap. The CDR3 contains 15 residues. Germline-derived CDR1 and CDR2 are SGHDT and YYEEEE. This chain's CDR3 is CASSLRLRSYNEQFF. The CDR3 coding sequence is TGTGCCAGCAGCTTACGGCTCCGCTCCTACAATGAGCAGTTCTTC.

This rearrangement joins TRBV19 to TRBJ1-1; 7 bases agree with TRBD1. This CDR3 has 15 residues. Germline-derived CDR1 and CDR2 are LNHDA and SQIVND (reference sequence). V was pared by 4 bases and J by 3 bases, with 8 bases of the junction left unmatched. CDR3 bases: TGTGCCAGTAGTAGCCCCACACAGGGGCACACTGAAGCTTTCTTT. Its translation is CASSSPTQGHTEAFF.

The rearrangement joins TRBV10-3 to TRBJ1-4; 8 bases match TRBD1. This CDR3 comprises 15 residues. Germline values: CDR1 ENHRY, CDR2 SYGVKD. V lost 3 bases to trimming and J lost 6 bases; unmatched junction nucleotides: 6. Here the CDR3 reads CAISERLGQDEKLFF. The CDR3 nucleotides are TGTGCCATCAGTGAACGGCTGGGACAGGATGAAAAACTGTTTTTT.

This chain joins TRBV25-1 and TRBJ2-4; D tentatively reads TRBD1 or TRBD2 (6 bases each). Trimming left V 7 bases short and J 8 bases short, with 9 bases between. Germline V gene sequence: CDR1 MGHDK, CDR2 SYGVNS. The length of the CDR3 is 11 residues. The chain's CDR3 is CASIRGDIQYF. CDR3 bases: TGTGCCAGCATAAGGGGGGACATTCAGTACTTC.

The V and J genes are TRBV30 and TRBJ2-3; 8 positions match TRBD1. Trimming took 6 bases from V and 2 from J; bases not matched to a gene: 4. The germline V gene encodes CDR1 GTSNPN and CDR2 SVGIG (reference sequence). The CDR3 runs 13 residues. The CDR3 DNA follows: TGTGCCTGCGGACAGGGCGTCACAGATACGCAGTATTTT. As protein: CACGQGVTDTQYF. Full variable domain (missing parts from reference TRBV30 and TRBJ2-3): SQTIHQWPATLVQPVGSPLSLECTVEGTSNPNLYWYRQAAGRGLQLLFYSVGIGQISSEVPQNLSASRPQDRQFILSSKKLLLSDSGFYLCACGQGVTDTQYFGPGTRLTVL.

V gene TRBV29-1 combines with J gene TRBJ2-5; D tentatively fits TRBD1 or TRBD2 (5 bases each). Trimming took 3 bases from V and 4 from J, leaving 18 bases between them. The germline V gene has CDR1 SQVTM and CDR2 ANQGSEA. This CDR3 spans 15 amino acids. The CDR3 loop reads CSVEEHGASRETQYF. The CDR3 DNA sequence: TGCAGCGTTGAGGAACACGGGGCCTCAAGAGAGACCCAGTACTTC.

The chain joins TRBV29-1 to TRBJ2-1; TRBD2 aligns across 12 bases. Germline CDR1 reads SQVTM; CDR2 reads ANQGSEA. This CDR3 spans 14 amino acids. Germline trimming cut 6 bases from V and 3 bases from J; bases unmatched to any gene: 3. CDR3 region: CSVRTSGIYNEQFF. CDR3 in DNA: TGCAGCGTCCGGACTAGCGGGATCTACAATGAGCAGTTCTTC.

The rearrangement joins TRBV6-5 to TRBJ2-1, with D possibly being TRBD1 (5 bases). The CDR3 consists of 16 residues. Germline V gene lookup returns CDR1 MNHEY and CDR2 SVGAGI. V lost 1 base to trimming and J lost 6 bases, with 16 bases between them. CDR3 coding DNA: TGTGCCAGCAGTTACTTTCAGGGTCCTGGCGGCAATGAGCAGTTCTTC. Translating it yields CASSYFQGPGGNEQFF.

The V and J genes are TRBV4-2 and TRBJ1-6; TRBD1 might be the D (6 bases). The germline CDR1 and CDR2 sequences are LGHNA and YNFKEQ. V was trimmed by 0 bases and J by 1 base, leaving 16 bases between them. CDR3 length: 19 residues. CDR3: CASSQDLEQGVSYNSPLHF. The CDR3, as DNA: TGTGCCAGCAGCCAAGATCTGGAACAGGGAGTATCCTATAATTCACCCCTCCACTTT.

The chain joins TRBV10-3 to TRBJ1-1; 7 nucleotides line up with TRBD1. Germline V gene data show CDR1 as ENHRY and CDR2 as SYGVKD. The CDR3 consists of 16 residues. J gave up 0 bases and V 5 bases, and 9 bases lay outside the gene matches. The CDR3 is CAISPTRGQLNTEAFF. The DNA for the CDR3 is TGTGCCATCAGTCCGACTAGGGGACAGCTGAACACTGAAGCTTTCTTT.

The chain joins TRBV30 to TRBJ2-4, with TRBD2 matching over 7 bases. From germline, CDR1 is GTSNPN and CDR2 SVGIG (reference sequence). The CDR3 is 15 amino acids. The junction had 3 bases not matched to a gene; V was cut back by 0 bases and J by 1 base. CDR3 nucleotides: TGTGCCTGGAGTGTGGGGGGGAGCGCCAAAAACATTCAGTACTTC. This encodes CAWSVGGSAKNIQYF.

The chain has TRBV7-3 and TRBJ2-1, with 8 bases aligning to TRBD2. V lost 3 bases to trimming and J lost 6 bases; unmatched junction nucleotides: 7. This CDR3 is 15 amino acids long. Germline V gene lookup returns CDR1 SGHTA and CDR2 FQGTGA. The chain's CDR3 is CASSFMAGGPNEQFF. CDR3 sequence (DNA): TGTGCCAGCAGCTTCATGGCGGGAGGACCCAATGAGCAGTTCTTC.

The V and J genes are TRBV29-1 and TRBJ1-1; D not resolved. The V gene lost 6 bases and the J gene lost 8 bases, with 13 bases spanning the gap. Germline CDR1 and CDR2: SQVTM and ANQGSEA. The CDR3 runs 11 residues. This CDR3 reads CSVAVVIEAFF. In DNA form, the CDR3 reads TGCAGCGTGGCAGTGGTTATAGAAGCTTTCTTT.